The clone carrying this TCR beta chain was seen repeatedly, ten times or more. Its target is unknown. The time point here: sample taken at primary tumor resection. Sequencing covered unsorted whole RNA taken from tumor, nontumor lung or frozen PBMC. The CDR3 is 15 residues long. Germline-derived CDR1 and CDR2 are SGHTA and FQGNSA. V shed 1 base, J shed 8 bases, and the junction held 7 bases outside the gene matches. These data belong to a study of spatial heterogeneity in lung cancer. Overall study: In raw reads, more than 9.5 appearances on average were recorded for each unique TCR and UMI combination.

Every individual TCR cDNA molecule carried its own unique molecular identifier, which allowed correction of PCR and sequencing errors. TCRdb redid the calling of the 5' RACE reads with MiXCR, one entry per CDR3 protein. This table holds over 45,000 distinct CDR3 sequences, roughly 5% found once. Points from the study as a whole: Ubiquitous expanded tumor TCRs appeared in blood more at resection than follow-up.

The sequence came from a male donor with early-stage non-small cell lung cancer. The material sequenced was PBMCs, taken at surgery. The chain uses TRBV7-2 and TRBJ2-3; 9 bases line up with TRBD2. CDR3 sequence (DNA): TGTGCCAGCAGCTTAGTTGGCGGGAGGGAAGGTACGCAGTATTTT. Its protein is CASSLVGGREGTQYF. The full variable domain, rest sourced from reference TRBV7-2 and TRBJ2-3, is GAGVSQSPSNKVTEKGKDVELRCDPISGHTALYWYRQSLGQGLEFLIYFQGNSAPDKSGLPSDRFSAERTGGSVSTLTIQRTQQEDSAVYLCASSLVGGREGTQYFGPGTRLTVL.